What follows are 23 T cell receptor beta chains derived from one specimen sequenced in a study of beta chain features in type 1 diabetes. Regarding the study as a whole: Shorter TCRB CDR3s, moderately but significantly so, marked every one of the four CD4+ subsets in Type 1 diabetes patients.

cDNA synthesis used the whole RNA isolate, giving expressed TCRB sequences. Method: immunoSEQ multiplex PCR; TCRdb's copy keeps in-frame clones and lacks some. The sample includes 500,000 to 800,000 clones, over 10% seen only once; the top ten take more than 0.09%. These receptors' targets are unknown. The sample taken for sequencing was naive CD4+ T cells from blood. These receptors all come from a man younger than 45 with type 1 diabetes.

The sample holds a few counts of this clone. The genes are TRBV7-6 and TRBJ2-1; 15 nucleotides agree with TRBD2. Germline V gene lookup returns CDR1 SGHVS and CDR2 FNYEAQ. The CDR3 runs to 20 residues. Trimming took 2 bases from V and 0 from J; bases not matched to a gene: 8. CDR3 sequence reads: CASSLPGTSGGPSSYNEQFF. As DNA, the CDR3 is TGTGCCAGCAGCTTACCCGGGACTAGCGGGGGGCCGAGCTCCTACAATGAGCAGTTCTTC. The whole variable domain, remainder taken from reference TRBV7-6 and TRBJ2-1, is GAGVSQSPRYKVTKRGQDVALRCDPISGHVSLYWYRQALGQGPEFLTYFNYEAQQDKSGLPNDRFSAERPEGSISTLTIQRTEQRDSAMYRCASSLPGTSGGPSSYNEQFFGPGTRLTVL.

This clone was seen only a few times. This rearrangement joins TRBV28 to TRBJ1-2; D is undetermined. CDR3 length: 11 residues. V was trimmed by 6 bases and J by 3 bases, leaving 5 bases between them. Germline V gene data show CDR1 as MDHEN and CDR2 as SYDVKM. The CDR3 loop reads CASRPDYGYTF. Written as DNA, the CDR3 is TGTGCCAGCAGGCCCGACTATGGCTACACCTTC.

The rearrangement links TRBV18 to TRBJ2-1; the D call may be TRBD1 or TRBD2 (5 bases each). There are 13 residues in the CDR3. V dropped 5 bases and J dropped 6 bases, with 11 bases sitting between them. In germline, CDR1 is KGHSH, CDR2 LQKENI. The CDR3 DNA reads as TGTGCCAGCTCAGCCGGGACGATCAATGAGCAGTTCTTC. This encodes CASSAGTINEQFF.

This clone has a handful of counts. V gene TRBV14 combines with J gene TRBJ1-1, with 7 bases matching TRBD1. CDR3 length equals 15 residues. J was trimmed by 3 bases and V by 6 bases; bases with no gene match: 10. Per the germline V gene, CDR1 is SGHDN and CDR2 is FVKESK. The CDR3 DNA sequence: TGTGCCAGCAGACGGCTCGACAGGGCGGACACTGAAGCTTTCTTT. Its protein is CASRRLDRADTEAFF.

The sample holds a few counts of this clone. This chain joins TRBV7-8 and TRBJ1-6, with D maybe TRBD1 (6 bases). V was trimmed by 5 bases and J by 4 bases, leaving 15 bases between them. Germline-derived CDR1 and CDR2 are SGHVS and FQNEAQ. The CDR3 has 16 amino acids. CDR3 sequence reads: CASSPVGGTYNSPLHF. The CDR3 nucleotides read TGTGCCAGCAGCCCAGTCGGAGGGACATATAATTCACCCCTCCACTTT. The complete variable domain, with remaining parts taken from reference TRBV7-8 and TRBJ1-6, reads GAGVSQSPRYKVAKRGQDVALRCDPISGHVSLFWYQQALGQGPEFLTYFQNEAQLDKSGLPSDRFFAERPEGSVSTLKIQRTQQEDSAVYLCASSPVGGTYNSPLHFGNGTRLTVT.

This clone was seen a handful of times. This chain links TRBV5-6 with TRBJ2-1, with 13 bases identical to TRBD2. The CDR3 covers 17 residues. The V and J ends lost 2 bases and 0 bases, in that order; junction bases with no gene match: 2. CDR1 is SGHDT, CDR2 YYEEEE, per germline. CDR3 in DNA: TGTGCCAGCAGCTTAAGGACTAGCGGGGGCTCCTACAATGAGCAGTTCTTC. This codes for CASSLRTSGGSYNEQFF. The whole variable domain, remainder taken from reference TRBV5-6 and TRBJ2-1, is DAGVTQSPTHLIKTRGQQVTLRCSPKSGHDTVSWYQQALGQGPQFIFQYYEEEERQRGNFPDRFSGHQFPNYSSELNVNALLLGDSALYLCASSLRTSGGSYNEQFFGPGTRLTVL.

This clone has only a few counts. V usage is TRBV7-8 and J usage is TRBJ1-2, with D possibly TRBD1 on 6 matching bases. V shed 5 bases and J shed 8 bases, with 24 bases lying between them. Germline V gene data show CDR1 as SGHVS and CDR2 as FQNEAQ. CDR3 length equals 16 residues. The CDR3 protein is CASSLRTVPTRYGYTF. CDR3 DNA sequence: TGTGCCAGCAGCCTCCGGACAGTCCCCACTCGTTACGGCTACACCTTC.

This clone was detected only a few times. The chain recombines TRBV11-2 with TRBJ2-1; a possible D gene is TRBD1 (6 bases). This CDR3 has 15 residues. V was clipped by 0 bases and J by 6 bases, with 12 bases between them. The germline V gene has CDR1 SGHAT and CDR2 FQNNGV. CDR3 coding DNA: TGTGCCAGCAGCTTAGAACTACAGGGAGTCAATGAGCAGTTCTTC. Residues: CASSLELQGVNEQFF. The full variable domain, completed using reference TRBV11-2 and TRBJ2-1, is EAGVAQSPRYKIIEKRQSVAFWCNPISGHATLYWYQQILGQGPKLLIQFQNNGVVDDSQLPKDRFSAERLKGVDSTLKIQPAKLEDSAVYLCASSLELQGVNEQFFGPGTRLTVL.

The chain is built from TRBV19 and TRBJ1-5, with TRBD1 matching 8 bases. The CDR3 runs 16 residues. Germline V gene data show CDR1 as LNHDA and CDR2 as SQIVND (reference sequence). J lost 6 bases, V lost 0 bases, and 7 bases had no gene match. The CDR3 bases are TGTGCCAGTAGTATAGAGGGCAGGGGGCTAGGTCAGCCCCAGCATTTT. Translating gives CASSIEGRGLGQPQHF.

Only a few counts were recorded for this clone. The V and J genes are TRBV7-9 and TRBJ1-3; D is perhaps TRBD1 (6 bases). In germline, CDR1 is SEHNR, CDR2 FQNEAQ (reference sequence). V shed 1 base and J shed 6 bases, with 13 bases lying between them. The CDR3 is 15 amino acids. The CDR3 region has the DNA TGTGCCAGCAGCTTAGGGGCAGGGGCTGAAAACACCATATATTTT. It is translated as CASSLGAGAENTIYF. The entire variable domain, with the rest obtained from reference TRBV7-9 and TRBJ1-3, is as follows: DTGVSQNPRHKITKRGQNVTFRCDPISEHNRLYWYRQTLGQGPEFLTYFQNEAQLEKSRLLSDRFSAERPKGSFSTLEIQRTEQGDSAMYLCASSLGAGAENTIYFGEGSWLTVV.

This clone was seen a handful of times. The chain has TRBV14 and TRBJ2-6; D is undetermined. The CDR3 has 14 residues. The germline V and J ends were trimmed by 6 bases and 0 bases, with 6 bases remaining between them. CDR1 SGHDN and CDR2 FVKESK come from the germline V gene. The CDR3 is CASSSSSGANVLTF. The CDR3 bases are TGTGCCAGCAGTTCGAGCTCTGGGGCCAACGTCCTGACTTTC.

The chain uses TRBV10-3 and TRBJ2-3; D gene unclear. Germline CDR1 reads ENHRY; CDR2 reads SYGVKD. Deletions cut 3 bases from V and 0 bases from J, with 10 bases between. This CDR3 has 15 residues. The CDR3 DNA reads as TGTGCCATCAGTGACGGTACAACTAGCACAGATACGCAGTATTTT. Encoded protein: CAISDGTTSTDTQYF.

This clone was observed a few times. The CDR3 loop reads CASSREQGMGEKLFF. The CDR3 nucleotides are TGTGCCAGCAGCCGGGAACAGGGAATGGGGGAAAAACTGTTTTTT. The V call is TRBV14, the J call TRBJ1-4; weak D call: TRBD1 (6 bases). The germline V gene has CDR1 SGHDN and CDR2 FVKESK. This CDR3 has 15 residues. Trimming removed 4 bases at V and 8 bases at J, with 17 bases between.

This clone was detected only a few times. The rearrangement uses TRBV29-1 and TRBJ1-5, with D possibly matching TRBD1 (5 bases). CDR1 is SQVTM and CDR2 is ANQGSEA in the germline V gene. The CDR3 extends over 15 amino acids. The ends were cut back, 4 bases at V and 3 bases at J, with 16 bases in the middle. The CDR3 DNA sequence: TGCAGCGTTGCTAATGGGGGAGGCACCAATCAGCCCCAGCATTTT. Amino acid sequence: CSVANGGGTNQPQHF.

The chain has TRBV5-1 and TRBJ2-1; TRBD2 aligns across 10 bases. Germline lookup yields CDR1 SGHRS and CDR2 YFSETQ. This CDR3 comprises 15 residues. V lost 4 bases to trimming and J lost 5 bases; unmatched junction nucleotides: 6. CDR3 amino acids: CASSLSGGPHNEQFF. The CDR3 DNA reads as TGCGCCAGCAGCCTTAGCGGGGGGCCGCACAATGAGCAGTTCTTC.

The genes are TRBV7-2 and TRBJ2-3; 7 bases align to TRBD1. Germline V lookup: CDR1 SGHTA, CDR2 FQGNSA. There are 14 residues in the CDR3. J lost 14 bases, V lost 5 bases, and 16 bases had no gene match. In DNA form, the CDR3 reads TGTGCCAGCAGCCCCGGACAGGTTCCCAGTACGGGGTATTTT. Translated: CASSPGQVPSTGYF.

The DNA for the CDR3 is TGTGCCAGCAAGGGATGGGGCCACCATACCACAGATACGCAGTATTTT. Amino acid sequence: CASKGWGHHTTDTQYF. The chain links TRBV25-1 to TRBJ2-3; maybe TRBD1 (5 bases). CDR3 length: 16 residues. With 7 bases removed from V and 2 bases from J, the gap between germline ends came to 19 bases. Germline CDR1 MGHDK, CDR2 SYGVNS. Based on the CDR3 plus reference TRBV25-1 and TRBJ2-3, the full variable domain is EADIYQTPRYLVIGTGKKITLECSQTMGHDKMYWYQQDPGMELHLIHYSYGVNSTEKGDLSSESTVSRIRTEHFPLTLESARPSHTSQYLCASKGWGHHTTDTQYFGPGTRLTVL.

The count of this clone is one. Other DNA sequences of this sample code for an identical CDR3. The chain joins TRBV5-1 to TRBJ2-5; D is unresolved. V lost 0 bases, J lost 1 base, and 7 bases lay in between. The CDR3 is made up of 14 amino acids. Germline loops: CDR1 SGHRS, CDR2 YFSETQ. CDR3 in DNA: TGCGCCAGCAGCTTGGTTGGTACCCAAGAGACCCAGTACTTC. Its protein is CASSLVGTQETQYF.

The rearrangement joins TRBV9 to TRBJ2-1; TRBD2 matches at 12 bases. CDR1 is SGDLS, CDR2 YYNGEE, per germline. This CDR3 has 18 amino acids. V shed 4 bases and J 1 base; nucleotides not matched to a gene: 9. In nucleotides, the CDR3 is TGTGCCAGCAGCCCTAGACAAGGACTAGCGGGGTCCTACAATGAGCAGTTCTTC. This translates into CASSPRQGLAGSYNEQFF.

This clone was found a few times. The rearrangement links TRBV6-1 to TRBJ1-6; possibly TRBD1 for D (6 bases). Per germline, CDR1 MNHNS and CDR2 SASEGT. The CDR3 covers 12 residues. V was clipped by 10 bases and J by 10 bases, with 14 bases between them. CDR3 region: CAIRQAESPLHF. Written as DNA, the CDR3 is TGTGCCATCAGACAGGCGGAATCACCCCTCCACTTT.

This clone was seen a few times. The chain employs TRBV29-1 and TRBJ2-4, with unresolved D. The CDR3 sequence is 13 residues long. The germline V gene has CDR1 SQVTM and CDR2 ANQGSEA. V lost 5 bases and J 0 bases, leaving 8 bases between the germline ends. This CDR3 is CSVRMLAKNIQYF. For the CDR3, the DNA is TGCAGCGTTCGGATGCTAGCCAAAAACATTCAGTACTTC.

The chain has TRBV27 and TRBJ1-2; TRBD1 might be the D (6 bases). Trimming removed 5 bases from V and 7 bases from J, with 17 bases in between. CDR3 length: 14 residues. Germline values: CDR1 MNHEY, CDR2 SMNVEV (reference sequence). The DNA of the CDR3 is TGTGCCAGCAGTCGAACCACAGGGTTGGGTGGCTACACCTTC. It codes for CASSRTTGLGGYTF.

J is TRBJ2-7 and V is TRBV19; no clear D. This CDR3 is built from 14 residues. Germline assignment: CDR1 LNHDA and CDR2 SQIVND (reference sequence). Trimming cost V 3 bases and J 6 bases, with 15 bases left between them. This chain's CDR3 is CASSMGHFGGEQYF. The CDR3 DNA sequence: TGTGCCAGTAGTATGGGTCACTTTGGTGGCGAGCAGTACTTC.